Below, 18 T cell receptor beta chains from the same sample are listed, as sequenced in a study of T cell changes during pregnancy in multiple sclerosis. The protocol was immunoSEQ multiplex PCR, while the TCRdb copy is restricted to in-frame clones and leaves out a portion. The table lists approximately 47,000 clones, 70% to 90% of them singletons. The material was peripheral blood, obtained in the first trimester of pregnancy. Every receptor here comes from a female donor with multiple sclerosis, enrolled in a pregnancy study.

V and J are TRBV5-1 and TRBJ2-3, with a tentative D call TRBD2 (5 bases). V was clipped by 0 bases and J by 5 bases, with 7 bases between them. The germline CDR1 and CDR2 sequences are SGHRS and YFSETQ. This CDR3 region has 13 residues. DNA of the CDR3: TGCGCCAGCAGCTTGGAAGGGAGAGATACGCAGTATTTT. Residues: CASSLEGRDTQYF.

This clone was counted a single time. V usage is TRBV5-4 and J usage is TRBJ1-1; possibly TRBD1 for D (5 bases). Trimming stripped 2 bases from V and 10 bases from J, with 12 bases between. CDR1 and CDR2 (germline): SGHNT, YYREEE (reference sequence). The CDR3 spans 12 residues. The CDR3 protein is CASSFMGQGAFF. Written as DNA, the CDR3 is TGTGCCAGCAGCTTTATGGGGCAGGGAGCTTTCTTT.

A single count supports this clone. The chain is built from TRBV7-6 and TRBJ2-7, with TRBD1 as a possible D gene (5 bases). Between the trimmed V and J ends, which lost 1 base and 5 bases, there was a span of 18 bases. CDR1 and CDR2 from the germline V gene are SGHVS and FNYEAQ. The CDR3 spans 16 residues. CDR3 region: CASSLGGWLASNEQYF. CDR3 sequence (DNA): TGTGCCAGCAGCTTAGGGGGCTGGTTGGCCAGCAACGAGCAGTACTTC.

The CDR3 spells CASSSRRSGANVLTF. CDR3 nucleotide sequence: TGTGCCAGCAGTTCTCGGAGGTCTGGGGCCAACGTCCTGACTTTC. The chain couples TRBV5-6 to TRBJ2-6, with a weak D call TRBD2 (5 bases). V shed 5 bases and J shed 1 base, with 10 bases lying between them. This CDR3 has 15 amino acids. The germline V gene has CDR1 SGHDT and CDR2 YYEEEE.

J is TRBJ1-2 and V is TRBV5-1; the match to TRBD1 covers 11 bases. Germline V lookup: CDR1 SGHRS, CDR2 YFSETQ. The ends lost 4 bases at V and 4 bases at J; junction bases unmatched: 9. The CDR3 runs to 16 residues. The CDR3 loop reads CASSPQPGQGVYGYTF. The CDR3 bases are TGCGCCAGCAGCCCCCAGCCGGGACAGGGGGTCTATGGCTACACCTTC.

The genes are TRBV9 and TRBJ2-7; TRBD1 might be the D (6 bases). The length of the CDR3 is 14 residues. Trimming removed 4 bases at V and 3 bases at J, with 14 bases between. The germline V gene has CDR1 SGDLS and CDR2 YYNGEE. DNA of the CDR3: TGTGCCAGCAGCCCCCATCCCAGGGGCTACGAGCAGTACTTC. The encoded protein is CASSPHPRGYEQYF.

V and J are TRBV4-2 and TRBJ2-3; TRBD2 matches 9 bases. The germline V gene has CDR1 LGHNA and CDR2 YNFKEQ. The J segment lost 4 bases and the V segment lost 1 base, leaving 3 bases of the junction unmatched. The CDR3 extends over 15 amino acids. This chain's CDR3 is CASSQAGLAADTQYF. The CDR3 DNA is TGTGCCAGCAGCCAAGCGGGACTAGCCGCAGATACGCAGTATTTT.

The CDR3 loop reads CARATGGDEKLFF. As DNA, the CDR3 is TGTGCCAGGGCGACAGGGGGAGATGAAAAACTGTTTTTT. V usage is TRBV6-4 and J usage is TRBJ1-4, with 9 positions matching TRBD1. The CDR3 is 13 residues long. V was pared by 9 bases and J by 6 bases, with 5 bases of the junction left unmatched. Germline CDR1 reads MRHNA; CDR2 reads SNTAGT.

This chain joins TRBV6-1 and TRBJ2-7; 7 bases are shared with TRBD1. Trimming at V came to 8 bases and at J to 3 bases, leaving 4 bases not matched to a gene. The CDR3 sequence is 12 residues long. Germline values: CDR1 MNHNS, CDR2 SASEGT. In DNA, the CDR3 is TGTGCCAGCCGGGACAGTGTCTACGAGCAGTACTTC. It yields the protein CASRDSVYEQYF.

The V gene is TRBV5-4, the J gene TRBJ2-1, with D perhaps TRBD2 (5 bases). V was clipped by 5 bases and J by 0 bases, with 18 bases between them. Per the germline V gene, CDR1 is SGHNT and CDR2 is YYREEE (reference sequence). The CDR3 totals 17 residues. The CDR3 region has the DNA TGTGCCAGCAGTCCGGCGGTGAGGAGGAGCTCCTACAATGAGCAGTTCTTC. This translates into CASSPAVRRSSYNEQFF.

This chain joins TRBV27 and TRBJ2-7; D perhaps matches TRBD1 (7 bases). From germline, CDR1 is MNHEY and CDR2 SMNVEV (reference sequence). Trimming left V 1 base short and J 0 bases short, with 13 bases between. This CDR3 has 16 amino acids. CDR3 sequence reads: CASSLFRQGGSYEQYF. The CDR3 DNA is TGTGCCAGCAGTTTATTTAGGCAGGGGGGCTCCTACGAGCAGTACTTC.

For the CDR3, the DNA is TGTGCCTGGGGTCCAGGGGGTAACACTGAAGCTTTCTTT. Translation gives CAWGPGGNTEAFF. V and J are TRBV30 and TRBJ1-1; the match to TRBD1 covers 7 bases. The CDR3 length is 13 residues. After removal of 5 bases from V and 2 bases from J, the junction contained 5 bases not matched to a gene. Looked up from germline, CDR1 is GTSNPN and CDR2 is SVGIG (reference sequence).

This sequence joins TRBV5-5 and TRBJ2-7, with 7 nucleotides matching TRBD2. V lost 3 bases, J lost 2 bases, and 11 bases stayed unmatched. Germline loops: CDR1 SGHKS, CDR2 YYEKEE (reference sequence). There are 16 residues in the CDR3. Here the CDR3 DNA reads TGTGCCAGCAGCTGGGGGGGAAGCCGAGGAACCTACGAGCAGTACTTC. As protein: CASSWGGSRGTYEQYF.

The chain joins TRBV7-6 to TRBJ2-2, with TRBD2 as a possible D gene (5 bases). The length of the CDR3 is 14 residues. CDR1 is SGHVS, CDR2 FNYEAQ, per germline. The ends were cut back, 10 bases at V and 1 base at J, with 13 bases in the middle. The CDR3 protein is CATIDRGNTGELFF. In DNA form, the CDR3 reads TGTGCCACTATTGACCGGGGGAACACCGGGGAGCTGTTTTTT.

This clone showed up just once. V is TRBV9 and J is TRBJ1-5; 12 bases fit TRBD1. This CDR3 spans 15 amino acids. CDR1 is SGDLS, CDR2 YYNGEE, per germline. The V segment lost 3 bases and the J segment 7 bases; nucleotides outside the gene matches: 5. For the CDR3, the DNA is TGTGCCAGCAGCGCGGGACAGGGGGCGTCCCAGCCCCAGCATTTT. Its protein is CASSAGQGASQPQHF.

The V gene is TRBV7-6, the J gene TRBJ1-1; D uncertain. V was shortened by 2 bases and J by 0 bases, with 7 bases between the two germline ends. The CDR3 extends over 14 amino acids. Germline values: CDR1 SGHVS, CDR2 FNYEAQ. This CDR3 is CASSLNRMNTEAFF. Here the CDR3 DNA reads TGTGCCAGCAGCTTAAACAGAATGAACACTGAAGCTTTCTTT.

V usage is TRBV5-4 and J usage is TRBJ1-1, with TRBD1 identical over 10 bases. J was trimmed by 3 bases and V by 4 bases; bases with no gene match: 9. The V gene's germline CDR1 is SGHNT and CDR2 YYREEE (reference sequence). The CDR3 totals 16 residues. CDR3 loop: CASSRTGGLWDTEAFF. For the CDR3, the DNA is TGTGCCAGCAGCCGGACAGGGGGGCTGTGGGACACTGAAGCTTTCTTT.

The rearrangement uses TRBV7-9 and TRBJ1-6, with D uncertain. The length of the CDR3 is 14 residues. From germline, CDR1 is SEHNR and CDR2 FQNEAQ (reference sequence). V was shortened by 3 bases and J by 11 bases, with 14 bases between the two germline ends. CDR3 sequence (DNA): TGTGCCAGCAGCTTCCCGGGTCGGAAAACACCCCTCCACTTT. Encoded protein: CASSFPGRKTPLHF.